The 13 T cell receptor beta chains presented below share a single source sample, sequenced in a study of CD8+ T cells in alopecia areata. RNA extraction was followed by reverse transcription into cDNA, which acted as the sequencing template. The protocol was immunoSEQ multiplex PCR, while the TCRdb copy is restricted to in-frame clones and leaves out a portion. The table records roughly 250,000 clones, around two thirds of them present only once. This sample comprised CD4+ T cells sorted from blood, obtained at week 0. Receptors originate from a human donor with alopecia areata.

The sample holds a few counts of this clone. The chain couples TRBV4-1 to TRBJ1-2; D perhaps matches TRBD1 (5 bases). CDR3 size: 12 residues. V lost 1 base to trimming and J lost 8 bases, with 8 bases between them. Germline-derived CDR1 and CDR2 are MGHRA and YSYEKL. CDR3 region: CASSQVGDGYTF. DNA of the CDR3: TGCGCCAGCAGCCAAGTAGGGGACGGCTACACCTTC.

This clone has more than one count but fewer than ten. The CDR3 here is CASSPGLAGAEQFF. The CDR3 DNA is TGTGCCAGCAGCCCCGGACTAGCGGGGGCAGAGCAGTTCTTC. The chain combines TRBV11-2 with TRBJ2-1; 13 bases line up with TRBD2. V lost 5 bases, J lost 10 bases, and 5 bases stayed unmatched. Germline V gives CDR1 SGHAT, CDR2 FQNNGV. The CDR3 has 14 amino acids.

V gene TRBV20-1 combines with J gene TRBJ2-5; tentatively, D is TRBD2 (5 bases). V gave up 4 bases and J gave up 5 bases, with 8 bases separating them. CDR3 length: 11 amino acids. CDR1 DFQATT and CDR2 SNEGSKA come from the germline V gene (reference sequence). Here the CDR3 reads CSAKRTETQYF. The CDR3 DNA sequence: TGCAGTGCTAAGAGGACTGAGACCCAGTACTTC.

V is TRBV7-8 and J is TRBJ2-6, with TRBD1 as a possible D gene (5 bases). This CDR3 contains 15 residues. CDR1 SGHVS and CDR2 FQNEAQ come from the germline V gene. Trimming shortened V by 2 bases and J by 2 bases, and 7 bases separated the two germline ends. The CDR3 sequence is CASSLSRAGANVLTF. CDR3 coding DNA: TGTGCCAGCAGCTTATCCAGGGCTGGGGCCAACGTCCTGACTTTC.

This clone was recorded only once. DNA of the CDR3: TGTGCCAGCAGCTTGACCACAGGGACTGAAGCTTTCTTT. It is translated as CASSLTTGTEAFF. The chain is built from TRBV11-2 and TRBJ1-1; maybe TRBD1 (6 bases). From germline, CDR1 is SGHAT and CDR2 FQNNGV. This CDR3 contains 13 residues. The V gene lost 3 bases and the J gene lost 5 bases, with 10 bases spanning the gap.

This chain joins TRBV19 and TRBJ1-1, with D possibly TRBD1 on 5 matching bases. V lost 10 bases and J lost 4, with 13 bases in between. Germline CDR1 and CDR2: LNHDA and SQIVND (reference sequence). This CDR3 is built from 12 residues. In nucleotides, the CDR3 is TGTGCCACCACGACAGAGTTCACTGAAGCTTTCTTT. This encodes CATTTEFTEAFF.

V gene TRBV29-1 combines with J gene TRBJ2-5; TRBD2 matches at 7 bases. Germline V gene lookup returns CDR1 SQVTM and CDR2 ANQGSEA. This CDR3 contains 12 residues. The ends lost 6 bases at V and 5 bases at J; junction bases unmatched: 6. CDR3 sequence (DNA): TGCAGCGTGGGAGGGGCGATTGAGACCCAGTACTTC. Protein sequence: CSVGGAIETQYF.

This clone was seen only once. The V and J genes are TRBV7-9 and TRBJ1-2; 7 nucleotides align to TRBD1. Trimming at V came to 5 bases and at J to 0 bases, leaving 3 bases not matched to a gene. Germline V lookup: CDR1 SEHNR, CDR2 FQNEAQ (reference sequence). CDR3 length equals 14 residues. The CDR3 region is CASSRTGANYGYTF. The CDR3, as DNA: TGTGCCAGCAGCAGAACAGGGGCTAACTATGGCTACACCTTC.

The chain has TRBV13 and TRBJ2-1, with D uncertain. V lost 4 bases and J 6 bases, leaving 16 bases between the germline ends. This CDR3 has 15 amino acids. Germline CDR1 PRHDT, CDR2 FYEKMQ (reference sequence). DNA of the CDR3: TGTGCCAGCAGCTCGCGGCGTGAGCATGGCAATGAGCAGTTCTTC. Protein: CASSSRREHGNEQFF. Based on the CDR3 plus reference TRBV13 and TRBJ2-1, the full variable domain is AAGVIQSPRHLIKEKRETATLKCYPIPRHDTVYWYQQGPGQDPQFLISFYEKMQSDKGSIPDRFSAQQFSDYHSELNMSSLELGDSALYFCASSSRREHGNEQFFGPGTRLTVL.

V usage is TRBV4-3 and J usage is TRBJ2-1; 14 nucleotides agree with TRBD2. Per germline, CDR1 LGHNA and CDR2 YSLEER. After removal of 3 bases from V and 9 bases from J, the junction contained 4 bases not matched to a gene. This CDR3 is 15 amino acids long. This chain's CDR3 is CASSHGLAGGAEQFF. DNA for the CDR3: TGCGCCAGCAGCCACGGACTAGCGGGAGGTGCTGAGCAGTTCTTC.

In its sample, this clone was seen a few times. The chain couples TRBV19 to TRBJ2-7; D assignment may be TRBD1 or TRBD2 (5 bases each). Germline lookup yields CDR1 LNHDA and CDR2 SQIVND (reference sequence). Trimming removed 3 bases from V and 6 bases from J, with 15 bases in between. The CDR3 is 14 amino acids. Here the CDR3 DNA reads TGTGCCAGTAGTATCTCCGGGACCGCCGCCGAGCAGTACTTC. Encoded protein: CASSISGTAAEQYF.

The chain couples TRBV5-1 to TRBJ2-1; 9 bases map to TRBD2. This CDR3 spans 13 amino acids. V shed 6 bases, J shed 9 bases, and the junction held 7 bases outside the gene matches. Germline CDR1 is SGHRS and CDR2 is YFSETQ. The CDR3 bases are TGCGCCAGCACAAGCGGGGGGCCCGGTGAGCAGTTCTTC. It translates to CASTSGGPGEQFF.

The chain joins TRBV7-2 to TRBJ1-1; 9 nucleotides agree with TRBD1. The junction had 5 bases not matched to a gene; V was cut back by 1 base and J by 5 bases. This CDR3 comprises 15 residues. The germline gives CDR1 SGHTA, CDR2 FQGNSA. CDR3 in amino acids: CASSLVQGARTEAFF. DNA for the CDR3: TGTGCCAGCAGCTTAGTACAGGGGGCGCGAACTGAAGCTTTCTTT.